The rows below give T cell receptor beta chains drawn from one sample of a study of blood T cell repertoires in COVID-19. Sequencing was performed with immunoSEQ multiplex PCR; in TCRdb, only in-frame clones are kept and a portion is missing. The sample lists roughly 250,000 clones, 83% occurring once. Material for sequencing was PBMCs or T cells enriched from blood (not recorded which). Receptors were obtained from a woman aged 40 to 50 who had been exposed to COVID-19. The CDR3 runs from the conserved cysteine through the conserved F or W.

v_gene: TRBV9; j_gene: TRBJ1-6; len: 14; CDR3aa: CASSAETVNSPLHF
v_gene: TRBV30; j_gene: TRBJ1-3; len: 14; CDR3aa: CAWSAGAGGNTIYF
v_gene: TRBV24-1; j_gene: TRBJ2-1; len: 17; CDR3aa: CATSESSGLSSYNEQFF
v_gene: TRBV7-9; j_gene: TRBJ2-5; len: 15; CDR3aa: CASSFSLAGQETQYF
v_gene: TRBV29-1; j_gene: TRBJ2-7; len: 11; CDR3aa: CSVGDYNEQYF
v_gene: TRBV21-1; j_gene: TRBJ1-5; len: 17; CDR3aa: CASSKKFHTGSNQPQHF
v_gene: TRBV18; j_gene: TRBJ2-7; len: 15; CDR3aa: CASSPGTGGTYEQYF
v_gene: TRBV6-2/TRBV6-3; j_gene: TRBJ1-5; len: 16; CDR3aa: CASSSFGGYSNQPQHF
v_gene: TRBV7-2; j_gene: TRBJ1-1; len: 15; CDR3aa: CASSLWGRGRTEAFF
v_gene: TRBV11-1; j_gene: TRBJ2-1; len: 15; CDR3aa: CASSPGGAGDNEQFF
v_gene: TRBV7-9; j_gene: TRBJ1-5; len: 15; CDR3aa: CASSLGADSNQPQHF
v_gene: TRBV6-5; j_gene: TRBJ2-3; len: 15; CDR3aa: CASSGGSGSLDTQYF
v_gene: TRBV7-9; j_gene: TRBJ1-1; len: 18; CDR3aa: CASSHDRTGLGINTEAFF
v_gene: TRBV6-5; j_gene: TRBJ2-2; len: 12; CDR3aa: CASRANTGELFF
v_gene: TRBV5-6; j_gene: TRBJ1-2; len: 16; CDR3aa: CASMSAYRGPNYGYTF
v_gene: TRBV5-5; j_gene: TRBJ2-2; len: 13; CDR3aa: CASSSANTGELFF
v_gene: TRBV7-3; j_gene: TRBJ1-2; len: 16; CDR3aa: CASSLRHIGQGDGYTF
v_gene: TRBV18; j_gene: TRBJ2-7; len: 14; CDR3aa: CASSPDRGHYEQYF